This TCR beta chain was retrieved from a study of CD8 T cells in ankylosing spondylitis. Study-wide results and caveats: For ankylosing spondylitis blood, a TCR beta motif of under ten highly homologous variants appeared characteristic.

The length of the CDR3 is 17 residues. CDR1 and CDR2 from the germline V gene are DFQATT and SNEGSKA (reference sequence). Trimming pared 5 bases from V and 1 base from J, leaving 23 bases between. This clonotype was detected ten times or more. Its specificity is unknown. TCRdb itself ran the 5' RACE reads through MiXCR, one entry per CDR3 protein. The profile shows 800,000 to 900,000 distinct CDR3 sequences, 10% to 15% of them singletons. The sample taken for sequencing was blood, either unsorted or a sorted T cell fraction (not recorded which). The chain combines TRBV20-1 with TRBJ1-1; perhaps TRBD1 as D (5 bases). The sequence derives from a male donor with ankylosing spondylitis. Here the CDR3 DNA reads TGCAGTGCTGAACTAAGGGCCCGGGACCGGGGGAACACTGAAGCTTTCTTT. This sequence encodes CSAELRARDRGNTEAFF.